This is a list of T cell receptor beta chains from one sample in a study of T cells after yellow fever vaccination. Each CDR3 protein gets one entry after TCRdb re-called the 5' RACE reads with MiXCR. The sample consists of 400,000 to 650,000 distinct CDR3 sequences, 20% to 25% of them appearing once. The specimen was PBMCs, collected less than 25 days after the first yellow fever vaccination. These receptors were taken from a man aged 18 to 30 who received the YFV17D yellow fever vaccine. CDR3s include the opening cysteine and the closing phenylalanine or tryptophan. A D gene is named only where the DNA matches it firmly. Clone size is stated in some rows and not others, as once, few, many or a class when expanded.

d_call clone_size j_call v_call cdr3_aa cdr3_nt
. . TRBJ1-1 TRBV12-3/TRBV12-4 CASSLVWTEAFF TGTGCCAGCAGTTTAGTGTGGACTGAAGCTTTCTTT
. few TRBJ2-7 TRBV27 CASSLSTGPPYEQYF TGTGCCAGCAGTTTATCGACGGGCCCCCCCTACGAGCAGTACTTC
. . TRBJ1-2 TRBV20-1 CSARDPRAGRVYGYTF TGCAGTGCTAGAGATCCGAGGGCGGGGAGGGTCTATGGCTACACCTTC
TRBD2 few TRBJ2-2 TRBV9 CASSPAGGYTGELFF TGTGCCAGCAGCCCAGCGGGGGGATACACCGGGGAGCTGTTTTTT
. . TRBJ2-7 TRBV5-1 CASSPDGRYEQYF TGCGCCAGCAGCCCGGATGGCCGCTACGAGCAGTACTTC
TRBD2 few TRBJ2-3 TRBV10-3 CAISDPSGGGSTDTQYF TGTGCCATCAGTGACCCTTCCGGGGGGGGAAGCACAGATACGCAGTATTTT
. few TRBJ1-5 TRBV12-3/TRBV12-4 CASSRGGSDQPQHF TGTGCCAGCAGCAGAGGGGGATCGGACCAGCCCCAGCATTTT
. many TRBJ1-1 TRBV29-1 CSVGVMNTEAFF TGCAGCGTTGGCGTTATGAACACTGAAGCTTTCTTT
. . TRBJ2-3 TRBV10-3 CAIIGPFGEGDTQYF TGTGCCATCATCGGTCCCTTCGGCGAGGGGGATACGCAGTATTTT
. many TRBJ2-1 TRBV5-1 CASRPGLSYNEQFF TGCGCCAGCAGACCAGGGCTCTCCTACAATGAGCAGTTCTTC
TRBD1 . TRBJ2-7 TRBV6-5 CASSSDRASEQYF TGTGCCAGCAGTTCCGACAGGGCGAGCGAGCAGTACTTC
TRBD1 . TRBJ1-4 TRBV18 CASSPDREEKLFF TGTGCCAGCTCACCCGACAGGGAGGAAAAACTGTTTTTT
TRBD2 few TRBJ2-3 TRBV5-1 CASSLPGLAGGHTDTQYF TGCGCCAGCAGCTTGCCGGGACTAGCGGGGGGACACACAGATACGCAGTATTTT
. . TRBJ2-3 TRBV20-1 CSAREHGRTDTQYF TGCAGTGCTAGAGAGCACGGCCGCACAGATACGCAGTATTTT
. . TRBJ2-7 TRBV18 CASSPSTGAYEQYF TGTGCCAGCTCACCATCGACAGGAGCCTACGAGCAGTACTTC
TRBD1 few TRBJ2-2 TRBV5-1 CASSLPGQGDYTGELFF TGCGCCAGCAGCCTACCGGGACAGGGAGATTACACCGGGGAGCTGTTTTTT
. few TRBJ2-3 TRBV27 CASSLGVGFTDTQYF TGTGCCAGCAGTTTAGGGGTGGGATTCACAGATACGCAGTATTTT
. . TRBJ1-1 TRBV9 CASSVEGVNTEAFF TGTGCCAGCAGCGTTGAAGGGGTGAACACTGAAGCTTTCTTT
TRBD1 . TRBJ2-7 TRBV9 CASSVGGQGYEQYF TGTGCCAGCAGCGTAGGGGGACAGGGCTACGAGCAGTACTTC
. . TRBJ1-5 TRBV12-3/TRBV12-4 CASSLGSWGGGGQPQHF TGTGCCAGCAGTTTAGGATCGTGGGGGGGCGGAGGGCAGCCCCAGCATTTT
. . TRBJ2-5 TRBV15 CATSRAGGQETQYF TGTGCCACCAGCAGAGCGGGCGGCCAAGAGACCCAGTACTTC
. . TRBJ1-3 TRBV5-5 CASAAGRRSENTIYF TGTGCCAGCGCCGCGGGGCGAAGGTCGGAAAACACCATATATTTT
. . TRBJ2-1 TRBV15 CATSRDRWATSYNEQFF TGTGCCACCAGCAGAGATAGATGGGCCACCAGTTACAATGAGCAGTTCTTC
TRBD1 . TRBJ1-6 TRBV10-3 CAIRGQGLDSPLHF TGTGCCATCAGGGGACAGGGTTTGGATTCACCCCTCCACTTT
. few TRBJ2-7 TRBV9 CASSVGQGGDYEQYF TGTGCCAGCAGCGTAGGACAGGGAGGGGACTACGAGCAGTACTTC
. many TRBJ1-1 TRBV11-2 CASSLARSGTEAFF TGTGCCAGCAGCTTAGCACGGTCCGGCACTGAAGCTTTCTTT
TRBD1 many TRBJ2-1 TRBV20-1 CSASAGTGGYNEQFF TGCAGTGCTAGCGCCGGGACAGGGGGCTACAATGAGCAGTTCTTC
. . TRBJ1-2 TRBV7-9 CASTLAGAEGYTF TGTGCCAGCACTCTAGCGGGAGCTGAAGGCTACACCTTC
TRBD1 . TRBJ2-1 TRBV10-3 CAISESWDRDYNEQFF TGTGCCATCAGTGAGTCGTGGGACAGGGACTACAATGAGCAGTTCTTC
TRBD2 . TRBJ2-2 TRBV4-1 CASSQATLSLSGGALGTGELFF TGCGCCAGCAGCCAAGCAACCCTCAGCCTAAGCGGGGGGGCGTTGGGCACCGGGGAGCTGTTTTTT
TRBD1 many TRBJ1-1 TRBV11-2 CASSYIYRGLTEAFF TGTGCCAGCAGCTATATATACAGGGGATTGACTGAAGCTTTCTTT
TRBD2 . TRBJ2-3 TRBV20-1 CSASQGLAGSTDTQYF TGCAGTGCTAGTCAAGGCCTAGCGGGCAGCACAGATACGCAGTATTTT
TRBD2 . TRBJ2-1 TRBV5-1 CASSFGTNDEQFF TGCGCCAGCAGCTTCGGGACTAACGATGAGCAGTTCTTC
. few TRBJ1-1 TRBV12-3/TRBV12-4 CASSKTGTGAEAFF TGTGCCAGCAGCAAAACCGGGACTGGGGCTGAAGCTTTCTTT
. . TRBJ2-7 TRBV19 CASSRGHYGYEQYF TGTGCCAGTAGTAGAGGACACTACGGCTACGAGCAGTACTTC
. . TRBJ1-3 TRBV29-1 CSAHGGFAGNTIYF TGCAGCGCCCACGGTGGGTTTGCTGGAAACACCATATATTTT
. many TRBJ2-6 TRBV11-2 CASRFSGANVLTF TGTGCCAGCCGCTTCTCTGGGGCCAACGTCCTGACTTTC
TRBD2 . TRBJ2-3 TRBV7-2 CASSPGLVYDTQYF TGTGCCAGCAGCCCGGGACTAGTTTACGATACGCAGTATTTT
. few TRBJ2-3 TRBV24-1 CATSDDASDTQYF TGTGCCACCAGTGATGACGCCTCAGATACGCAGTATTTT